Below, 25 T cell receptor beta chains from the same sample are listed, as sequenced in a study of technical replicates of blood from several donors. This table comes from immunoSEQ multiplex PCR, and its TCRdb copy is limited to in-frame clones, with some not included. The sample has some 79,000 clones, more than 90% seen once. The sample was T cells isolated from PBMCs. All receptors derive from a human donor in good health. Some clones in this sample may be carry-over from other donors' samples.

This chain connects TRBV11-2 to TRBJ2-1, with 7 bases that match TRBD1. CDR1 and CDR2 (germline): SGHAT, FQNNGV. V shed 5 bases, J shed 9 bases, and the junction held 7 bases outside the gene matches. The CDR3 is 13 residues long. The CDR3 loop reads CASSTTTGFEQFF. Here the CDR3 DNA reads TGTGCCAGCAGCACCACGACAGGGTTTGAGCAGTTCTTC.

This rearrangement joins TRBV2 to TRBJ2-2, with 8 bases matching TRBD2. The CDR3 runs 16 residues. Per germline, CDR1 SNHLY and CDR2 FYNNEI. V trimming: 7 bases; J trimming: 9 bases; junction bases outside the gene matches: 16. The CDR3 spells CASKLTMGLEGWELFF. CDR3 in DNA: TGTGCCAGCAAATTAACAATGGGACTAGAAGGATGGGAGCTGTTTTTT.

The CDR3 region is CASSPRLGHGLLEQYF. The CDR3 DNA reads as TGTGCCAGCAGCCCACGCTTGGGACACGGACTTTTAGAGCAGTACTTC. This chain links TRBV5-6 with TRBJ2-7, with TRBD1 as a possible D gene (6 bases). The CDR3 loop spans 16 amino acids. Per the germline V gene, CDR1 is SGHDT and CDR2 is YYEEEE. V gave up 4 bases and J gave up 7 bases, with 24 bases separating them.

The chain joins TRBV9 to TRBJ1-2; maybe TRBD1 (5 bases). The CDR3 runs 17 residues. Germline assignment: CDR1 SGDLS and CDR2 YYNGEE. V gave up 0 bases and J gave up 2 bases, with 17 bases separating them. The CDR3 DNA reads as TGTGCCAGCAGCGTAGGAATAGGGGCGTTCGTGAACTATGGCTACACCTTC. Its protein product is CASSVGIGAFVNYGYTF.

The CDR3 DNA sequence: TGTGCCAGCAGTGTGACTAGAAGCACAGATACGCAGTATTTT. Translating gives CASSVTRSTDTQYF. V gene TRBV25-1 combines with J gene TRBJ2-3, with D maybe TRBD2 (6 bases). CDR1 is MGHDK and CDR2 is SYGVNS in the germline V gene. This CDR3 has 14 amino acids. V dropped 4 bases and J dropped 0 bases, with 8 bases sitting between them.

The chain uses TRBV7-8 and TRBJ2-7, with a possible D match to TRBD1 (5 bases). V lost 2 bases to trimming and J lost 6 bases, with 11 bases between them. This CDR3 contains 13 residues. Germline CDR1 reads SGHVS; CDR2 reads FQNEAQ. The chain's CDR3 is CASSLPRRGEQYF. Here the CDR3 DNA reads TGTGCCAGCAGCTTACCAAGAAGGGGCGAGCAGTACTTC.

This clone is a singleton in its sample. The CDR3 loop is CASSLAPNSEAFF. The CDR3 region has the DNA TGCGCCAGCAGCTTGGCCCCTAACTCTGAAGCTTTCTTT. The chain recombines TRBV5-1 with TRBJ1-1; D not certain. Trimming cost V 0 bases and J 6 bases, with 9 bases left between them. Germline CDR1 SGHRS, CDR2 YFSETQ. This CDR3 is built from 13 residues.

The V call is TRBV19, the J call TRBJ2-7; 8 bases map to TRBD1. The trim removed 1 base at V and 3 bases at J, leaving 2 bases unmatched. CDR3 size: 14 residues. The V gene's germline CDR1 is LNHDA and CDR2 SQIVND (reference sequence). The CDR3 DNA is TGTGCCAGTAGTATAGGACAGGGGAACTACGAGCAGTACTTC. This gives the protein CASSIGQGNYEQYF. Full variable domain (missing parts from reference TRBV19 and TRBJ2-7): DGGITQSPKYLFRKEGQNVTLSCEQNLNHDAMYWYRQDPGQGLRLIYYSQIVNDFQKGDIAEGYSVSREKKESFPLTVTSAQKNPTAFYLCASSIGQGNYEQYFGPGTRLTVT.

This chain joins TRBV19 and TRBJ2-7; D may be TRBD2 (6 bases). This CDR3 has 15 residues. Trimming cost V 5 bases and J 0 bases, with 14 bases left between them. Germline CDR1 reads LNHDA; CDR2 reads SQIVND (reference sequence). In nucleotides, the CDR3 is TGTGCCAGTAGTTTTTCCGGGACTGGCTCCTACGAGCAGTACTTC. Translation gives CASSFSGTGSYEQYF.

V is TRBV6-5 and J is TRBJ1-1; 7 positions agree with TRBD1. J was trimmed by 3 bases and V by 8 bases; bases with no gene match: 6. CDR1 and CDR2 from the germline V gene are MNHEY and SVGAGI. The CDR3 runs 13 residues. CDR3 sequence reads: CASGPTGDTEAFF. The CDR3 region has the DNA TGTGCCAGCGGACCTACAGGGGACACTGAAGCTTTCTTT.

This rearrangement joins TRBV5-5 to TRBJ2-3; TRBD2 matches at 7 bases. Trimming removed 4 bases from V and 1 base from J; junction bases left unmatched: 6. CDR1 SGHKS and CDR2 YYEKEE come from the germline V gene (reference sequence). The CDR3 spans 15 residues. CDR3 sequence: CASSGAGTRTDTQYF. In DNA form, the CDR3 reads TGTGCCAGCAGCGGAGCGGGGACGCGCACAGATACGCAGTATTTT.

In DNA, the CDR3 is TGTGCCAGCAGCCAAGCGGGATTTCAGCCCCAGCATTTT. Its protein is CASSQAGFQPQHF. V is TRBV14 and J is TRBJ1-5; D uncertain. Between the trimmed V and J ends, which lost 1 base and 6 bases, there was a span of 7 bases. Per germline, CDR1 SGHDN and CDR2 FVKESK. CDR3 length equals 13 residues.

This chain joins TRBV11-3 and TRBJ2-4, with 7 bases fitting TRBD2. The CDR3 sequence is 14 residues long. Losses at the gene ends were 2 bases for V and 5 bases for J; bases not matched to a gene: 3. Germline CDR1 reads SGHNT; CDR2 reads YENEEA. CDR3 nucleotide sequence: TGTGCCAGCAGCTTATCTGGGGGGGAAAACATTCAGTACTTC. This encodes CASSLSGGENIQYF.

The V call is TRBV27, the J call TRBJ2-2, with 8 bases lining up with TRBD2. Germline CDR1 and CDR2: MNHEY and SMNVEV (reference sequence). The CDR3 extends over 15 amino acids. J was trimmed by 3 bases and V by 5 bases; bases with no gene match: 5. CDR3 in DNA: TGTGCCAGCAGTCCCCTCGGGGGGGACACCGGGGAGCTGTTTTTT. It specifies CASSPLGGDTGELFF.

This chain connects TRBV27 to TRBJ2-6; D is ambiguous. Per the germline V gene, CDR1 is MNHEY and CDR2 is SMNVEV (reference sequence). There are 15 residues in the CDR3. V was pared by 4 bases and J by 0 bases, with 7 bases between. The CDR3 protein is CASSSSPSGANVLTF. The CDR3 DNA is TGTGCCAGCAGTTCCTCCCCCTCTGGGGCCAACGTCCTGACTTTC.

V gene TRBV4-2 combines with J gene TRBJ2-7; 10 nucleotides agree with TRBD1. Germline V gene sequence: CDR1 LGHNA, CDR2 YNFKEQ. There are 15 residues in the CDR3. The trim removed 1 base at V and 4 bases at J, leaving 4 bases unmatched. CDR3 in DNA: TGTGCCAGCAGCCAAGGGGGACAGGGGATGTACGAGCAGTACTTC. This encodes CASSQGGQGMYEQYF.

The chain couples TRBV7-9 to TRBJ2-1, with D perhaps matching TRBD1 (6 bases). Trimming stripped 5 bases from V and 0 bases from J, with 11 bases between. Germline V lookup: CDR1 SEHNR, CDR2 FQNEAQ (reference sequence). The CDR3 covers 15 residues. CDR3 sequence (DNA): TGTGCCAGCAGCAAACCGGACAGCTCCTACAATGAGCAGTTCTTC. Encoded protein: CASSKPDSSYNEQFF.

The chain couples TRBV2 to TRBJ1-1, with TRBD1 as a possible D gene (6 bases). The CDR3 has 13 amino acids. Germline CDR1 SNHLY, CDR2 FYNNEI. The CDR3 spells CATHRDILTEAFF. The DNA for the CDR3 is TGTGCTACTCACCGGGACATCCTCACTGAAGCTTTCTTT.

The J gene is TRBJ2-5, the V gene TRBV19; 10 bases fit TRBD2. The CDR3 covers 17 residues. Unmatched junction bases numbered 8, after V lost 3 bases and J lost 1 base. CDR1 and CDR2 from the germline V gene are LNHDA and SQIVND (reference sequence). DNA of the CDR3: TGTGCCAGTAGTATTAGCGGGGGGTCTAGTATCCAAGAGACCCAGTACTTC. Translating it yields CASSISGGSSIQETQYF.

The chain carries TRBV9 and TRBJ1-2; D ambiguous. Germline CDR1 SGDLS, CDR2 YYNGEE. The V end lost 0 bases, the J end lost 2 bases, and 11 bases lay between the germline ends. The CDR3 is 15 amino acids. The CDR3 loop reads CASSVEPELNYGYTF. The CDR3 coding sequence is TGTGCCAGCAGCGTAGAGCCCGAACTCAACTATGGCTACACCTTC. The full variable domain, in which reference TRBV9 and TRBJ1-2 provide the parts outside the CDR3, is DSGVTQTPKHLITATGQRVTLRCSPRSGDLSVYWYQQSLDQGLQFLIQYYNGEERAKGNILERFSAQQFPDLHSELNLSSLELGDSALYFCASSVEPELNYGYTFGSGTRLTVV.

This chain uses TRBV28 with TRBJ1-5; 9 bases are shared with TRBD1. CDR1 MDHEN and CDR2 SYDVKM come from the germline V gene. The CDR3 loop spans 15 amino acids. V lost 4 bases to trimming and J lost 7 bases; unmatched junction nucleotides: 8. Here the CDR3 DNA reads TGTGCCAGCAGTTCAACGGGACAGGGAGACCAGCCCCAGCATTTT. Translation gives CASSSTGQGDQPQHF.

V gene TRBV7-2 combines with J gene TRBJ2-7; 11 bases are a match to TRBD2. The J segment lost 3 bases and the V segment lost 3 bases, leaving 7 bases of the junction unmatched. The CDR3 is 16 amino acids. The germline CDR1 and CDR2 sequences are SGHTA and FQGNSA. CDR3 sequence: CASSLSLAGGFYEQYF. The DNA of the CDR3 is TGTGCCAGCAGCTTGAGTCTAGCGGGGGGATTCTACGAGCAGTACTTC.

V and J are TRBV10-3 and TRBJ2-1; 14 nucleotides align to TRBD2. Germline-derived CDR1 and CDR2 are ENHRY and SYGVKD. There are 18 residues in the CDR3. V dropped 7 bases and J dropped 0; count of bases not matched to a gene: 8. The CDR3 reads CAIKKGTSGSASYNEQFF. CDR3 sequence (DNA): TGTGCCATCAAAAAGGGGACTAGCGGGAGCGCCTCCTACAATGAGCAGTTCTTC.

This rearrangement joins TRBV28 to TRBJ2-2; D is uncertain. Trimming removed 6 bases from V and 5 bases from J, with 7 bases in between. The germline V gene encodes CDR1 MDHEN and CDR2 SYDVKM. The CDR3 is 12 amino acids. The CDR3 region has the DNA TGTGCCAGCAGATCTGTAACCGGGGAGCTGTTTTTT. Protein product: CASRSVTGELFF.

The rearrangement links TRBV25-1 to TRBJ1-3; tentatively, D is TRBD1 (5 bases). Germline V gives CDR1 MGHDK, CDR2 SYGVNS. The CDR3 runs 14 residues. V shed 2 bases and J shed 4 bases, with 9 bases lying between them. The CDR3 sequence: CASSEVGAGNTIYF. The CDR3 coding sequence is TGTGCCAGCAGTGAAGTAGGGGCCGGAAACACCATATATTTT. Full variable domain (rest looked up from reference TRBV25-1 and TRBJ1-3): EADIYQTPRYLVIGTGKKITLECSQTMGHDKMYWYQQDPGMELHLIHYSYGVNSTEKGDLSSESTVSRIRTEHFPLTLESARPSHTSQYLCASSEVGAGNTIYFGEGSWLTVV.